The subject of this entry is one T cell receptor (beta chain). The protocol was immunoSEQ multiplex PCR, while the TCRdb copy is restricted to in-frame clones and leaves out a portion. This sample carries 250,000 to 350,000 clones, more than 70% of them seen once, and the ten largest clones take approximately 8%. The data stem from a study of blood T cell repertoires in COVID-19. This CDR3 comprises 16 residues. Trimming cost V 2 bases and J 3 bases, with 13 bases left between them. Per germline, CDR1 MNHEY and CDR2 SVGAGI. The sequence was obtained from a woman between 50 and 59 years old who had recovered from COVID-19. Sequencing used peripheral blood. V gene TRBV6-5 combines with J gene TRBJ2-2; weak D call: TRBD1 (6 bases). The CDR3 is CASSYAGVSYTGELFF. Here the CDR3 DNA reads TGTGCCAGCAGTTACGCAGGGGTCTCTTACACCGGGGAGCTGTTTTTT.